This T cell receptor (beta chain) comes out of a study of shared T cell receptors in the human thymus. This clone was counted between two and nine times. Sequenced by immunoSEQ multiplex PCR; TCRdb stores in-frame clones only, minus some. The data hold 600,000 or so clones, with approximately 87% observed a single time. This CDR3 is built from 14 residues. The ends were cut back, 4 bases at V and 0 bases at J, with 8 bases in the middle. These data also featured in a second study, about human thymus T cells. Per that study: Corrective heart surgery yielded resections, and these provided the thymus tissue.

The receptor comes from a boy less than two years old with a congenital heart defect. The specimen was thymocytes. This sequence joins TRBV5-3 and TRBJ1-5; D gene uncertain. TRBV5-3 is classed as an ORF, of uncertain function. The DNA for the CDR3 is TGTGCCAGAAGCGCGGACTGTAGCAATCAGCCCCAGCATTTT. The encoded protein is CARSADCSNQPQHF.